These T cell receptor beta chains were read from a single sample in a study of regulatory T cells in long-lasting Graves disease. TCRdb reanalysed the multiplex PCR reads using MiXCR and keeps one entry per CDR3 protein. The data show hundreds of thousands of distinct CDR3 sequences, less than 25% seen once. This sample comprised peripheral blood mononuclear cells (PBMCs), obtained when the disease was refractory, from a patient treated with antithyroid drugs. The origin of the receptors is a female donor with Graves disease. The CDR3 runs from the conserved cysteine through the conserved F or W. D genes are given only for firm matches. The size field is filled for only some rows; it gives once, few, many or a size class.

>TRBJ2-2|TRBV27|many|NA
TGTGCCAGCAGCCTTGTGAAGGGTCTCGGGGAGCTGTTTTTT
CASSLVKGLGELFF
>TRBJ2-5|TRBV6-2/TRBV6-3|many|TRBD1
TGTGCCAGCAGGCACACAGGGGGCGAGGAGACCCAGTACTTC
CASRHTGGEETQYF
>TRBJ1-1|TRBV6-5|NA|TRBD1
TGTGCCAGCAGTTACGGCACCGGGACAGGGATCACTGAAGCTTTCTTT
CASSYGTGTGITEAFF
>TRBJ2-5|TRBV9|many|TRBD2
TGTGCCAGCAGCGTGCGACTAGCGGGAGATGAGACCCAGTACTTC
CASSVRLAGDETQYF
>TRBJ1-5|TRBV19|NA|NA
TGTGCCAGTAGTATTTCTGACAGTAGCAATCAGCCCCAGCATTTT
CASSISDSSNQPQHF
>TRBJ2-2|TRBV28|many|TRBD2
TGTGCCAGCAGTTCGGGACTAGCGGGTCCTGGGGAGCTGTTTTTT
CASSSGLAGPGELFF
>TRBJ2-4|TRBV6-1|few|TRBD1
TGTGCCAGCAGTCCCCCGACAGGGGCTGTTGCCAAAAACATTCAGTACTTC
CASSPPTGAVAKNIQYF
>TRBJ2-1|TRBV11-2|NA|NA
TGTGCCAGCAGCTTAATACAGCTTTCTCGAGGAAATGAGCAGTTCTTC
CASSLIQLSRGNEQFF
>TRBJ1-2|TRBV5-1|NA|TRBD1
TGCGCCAGCAGCCCTGACAGGGCTGGCTACGCCTTC
CASSPDRAGYAF
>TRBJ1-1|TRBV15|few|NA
TGTGCCACCAGCAGAGATCTTATGATGAACACTGAAGCTTTCTTT
CATSRDLMMNTEAFF
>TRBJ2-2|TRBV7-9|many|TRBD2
TGTGCCAGCAGCTTGGCTAGCGGGAAGGATACCGGGGAGCTGTTTTTT
CASSLASGKDTGELFF
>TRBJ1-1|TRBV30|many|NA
TGTGCCTGGAGTCCCATGTCCAACACTGAAGCTTTCTTT
CAWSPMSNTEAFF
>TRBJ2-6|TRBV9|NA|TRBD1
TGTGCCAGCAGCGGCCCCGGGACAGGGGGCGCTGGGGCCAACGTCCTGACTTTC
CASSGPGTGGAGANVLTF
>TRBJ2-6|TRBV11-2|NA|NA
TGTGCCAGCAGCACCGGCCGAGGGGTGCGCTTGGAAGGGGCCAACGTCCTGACTTTC
CASSTGRGVRLEGANVLTF
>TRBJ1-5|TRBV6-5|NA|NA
TGTGCCAGCAGTTCCGAGCGATATCAGCCCCAGCATTTT
CASSSERYQPQHF
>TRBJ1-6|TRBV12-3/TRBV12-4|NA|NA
TGTGCCAGCAGAAAAAATGATAGGGTCGGATCACCCCTCCACTTT
CASRKNDRVGSPLHF
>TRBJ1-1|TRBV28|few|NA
TGTGCCAGCAGTTTTACCCAGGTCCTCACTGAAGCTTTCTTT
CASSFTQVLTEAFF
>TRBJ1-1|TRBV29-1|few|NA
TGCAGCGCCTCCCATGTGGGGAACACTGAAGCTTTCTTT
CSASHVGNTEAFF
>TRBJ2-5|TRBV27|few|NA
TGTGCCAGCAGTTACGCTTACTCGGAAGATCCCATCGAAGAGACCCAGTACTTC
CASSYAYSEDPIEETQYF
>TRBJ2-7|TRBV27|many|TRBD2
TGTGCCAGCCGGGCCGGGACTAGCGGCTCCTACGAGCAGTACTTC
CASRAGTSGSYEQYF
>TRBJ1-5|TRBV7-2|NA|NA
TGTGCCAGCAGCCCCGAGGGGCAGGGGATTCAGCCCCAGCATTTT
CASSPEGQGIQPQHF
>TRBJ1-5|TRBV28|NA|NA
TGTGCCAGCAGTTTATTGTCAGGGAATAGCAATCAGTCCCAGCATTTT
CASSLLSGNSNQSQHF
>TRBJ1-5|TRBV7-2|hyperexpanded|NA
TGTGCCAGCAGCCTACCTCCGGGACCGACGGTTCAGCCCCAGCATTTT
CASSLPPGPTVQPQHF
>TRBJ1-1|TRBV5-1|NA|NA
TGCGCCAGCAGCTTAAATGTCCCGGGACAGAACACTGAAGCTTTCTTT
CASSLNVPGQNTEAFF
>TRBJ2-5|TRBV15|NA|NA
TGTGCCACCAGCAGAGAGGAGACCCAGTACTTC
CATSREETQYF
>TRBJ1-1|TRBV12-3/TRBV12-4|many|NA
TGTGCCAGCAGAGATGATGCAAGGGTGACTGAAGCTTTCTTT
CASRDDARVTEAFF
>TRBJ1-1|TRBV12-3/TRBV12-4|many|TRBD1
TGTGCCAGCAGAAGGACAGGGGGCGAGGGCACTGAAGCTTTCTTT
CASRRTGGEGTEAFF
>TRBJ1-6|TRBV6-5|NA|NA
TGTGCCAGCAGTTACATCCGGAATTCACCCCTCCACTTT
CASSYIRNSPLHF
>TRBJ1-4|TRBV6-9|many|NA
TGTGCCAGCAGTTACGCAGGGACTAATGAAAAACTGTTTTTT
CASSYAGTNEKLFF
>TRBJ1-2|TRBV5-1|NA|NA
TGCGCCAGCAGCCCGAGGGCCGACAACTATGGCTACACCTTC
CASSPRADNYGYTF
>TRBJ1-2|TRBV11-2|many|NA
TGTGCCAGCAGCTTAGATGCAGCAGGGAGAGATGGCTACACCTTC
CASSLDAAGRDGYTF
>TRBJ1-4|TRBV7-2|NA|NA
TGTGCCAGCAGCTTAGCAGGGGTGTCGGATGAAAAACTGTTTTTT
CASSLAGVSDEKLFF
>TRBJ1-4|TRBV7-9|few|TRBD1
TGTGCCAGCAGCCATCGCACAGGGGGCGAAGGAGGGAAAACTAATGAAAAACTGTTTTTT
CASSHRTGGEGGKTNEKLFF
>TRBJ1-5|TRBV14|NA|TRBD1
TGTGCCAGCAGCCAAGATCTTCGACAGGGGTGTCAGCCCCCGCATTTT
CASSQDLRQGCQPPHF
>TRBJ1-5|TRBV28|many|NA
TGTGCCAGCAGTTTATTTGGGGGCACCTCCAATCAGCCCCAGCATTTT
CASSLFGGTSNQPQHF
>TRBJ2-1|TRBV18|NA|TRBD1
TGTGCCAGCTCACCACTGGGACAGGGTTGGTTGCAGTTCTTC
CASSPLGQGWLQFF
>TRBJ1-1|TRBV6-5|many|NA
TGTGCCAGCAGTTACTCGCTGGGCGCCGAAGCTTTCTTT
CASSYSLGAEAFF
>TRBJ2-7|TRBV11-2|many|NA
TGTGCCAGCAGCTTACTAGGAGGCTACGAGCAGTACTTC
CASSLLGGYEQYF
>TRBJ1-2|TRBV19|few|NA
TGTGCCAGTAGTATGTCGGCTCGGGACTACACCTTC
CASSMSARDYTF
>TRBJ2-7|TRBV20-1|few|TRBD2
TGCAGTGCTAGAGATTTCACTAGCGGGAGATCCTACGAGCAGTACTTC
CSARDFTSGRSYEQYF